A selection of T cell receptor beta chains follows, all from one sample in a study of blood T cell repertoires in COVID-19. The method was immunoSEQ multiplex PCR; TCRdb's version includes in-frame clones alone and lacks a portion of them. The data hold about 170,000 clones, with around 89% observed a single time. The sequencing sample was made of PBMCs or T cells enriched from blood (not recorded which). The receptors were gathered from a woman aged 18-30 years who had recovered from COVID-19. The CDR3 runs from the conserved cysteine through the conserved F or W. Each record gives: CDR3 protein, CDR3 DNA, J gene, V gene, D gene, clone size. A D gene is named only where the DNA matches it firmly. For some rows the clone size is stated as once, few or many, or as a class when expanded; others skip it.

CDR3 protein: CASTGDAGNSPLHF
CDR3 DNA: TGTGCCAGCACGGGGGATGCGGGGAATTCACCCCTCCACTTT
J gene: TRBJ1-6
V gene: TRBV6-5
D gene: -
clone size: -

CDR3 protein: CASSSARERAFF
CDR3 DNA: TGTGCCAGCAGCTCCGCGCGGGAACGGGCTTTCTTT
J gene: TRBJ1-1
V gene: TRBV11-2
D gene: -
clone size: once

CDR3 protein: CASSSYREMNTEAFF
CDR3 DNA: TGTGCCAGCAGCTCTTACAGGGAAATGAACACTGAAGCTTTCTTT
J gene: TRBJ1-1
V gene: TRBV5-4
D gene: -
clone size: -

CDR3 protein: CASSDRRPPDTQYF
CDR3 DNA: TGTGCCAGCAGTGATCGCAGGCCCCCAGATACGCAGTATTTT
J gene: TRBJ2-3
V gene: TRBV6-1
D gene: -
clone size: -

CDR3 protein: CASRSLAANTGELFF
CDR3 DNA: TGTGCCAGCAGGAGTCTTGCTGCGAACACCGGGGAGCTGTTTTTT
J gene: TRBJ2-2
V gene: TRBV28
D gene: -
clone size: -

CDR3 protein: CASSQSQGTNEKLFF
CDR3 DNA: TGTGCCAGCAGCCAATCACAGGGTACTAATGAAAAACTGTTTTTT
J gene: TRBJ1-4
V gene: TRBV4-2
D gene: -
clone size: -

CDR3 protein: CASRDRGGNTEAFF
CDR3 DNA: TGTGCCAGCAGGGACAGGGGAGGCAACACTGAAGCTTTCTTT
J gene: TRBJ1-1
V gene: TRBV6-5
D gene: TRBD1
clone size: -

CDR3 protein: CASSPEAKYEQYF
CDR3 DNA: TGTGCCAGCAGCCCCGAGGCGAAATACGAGCAGTACTTC
J gene: TRBJ2-7
V gene: TRBV7-9
D gene: -
clone size: -

CDR3 protein: CASSQELKGGRTSEAFF
CDR3 DNA: TGTGCCAGCAGCCAAGAGCTCAAGGGTGGGAGGACATCGGAAGCTTTCTTT
J gene: TRBJ1-1
V gene: TRBV4-2
D gene: -
clone size: -

CDR3 protein: CASSALPSLDYEQYF
CDR3 DNA: TGTGCCAGCAGCGCCCTCCCCAGCCTAGACTACGAGCAGTACTTC
J gene: TRBJ2-7
V gene: TRBV9
D gene: -
clone size: -

CDR3 protein: CASSPLGSSGMGTGELFF
CDR3 DNA: TGTGCCAGCTCACCTCTAGGAAGTAGCGGGATGGGCACCGGGGAGCTGTTTTTT
J gene: TRBJ2-2
V gene: TRBV18
D gene: TRBD2
clone size: -

CDR3 protein: CASSQGLAGLYNEQFF
CDR3 DNA: TGTGCCAGCAGCCAGGGACTAGCGGGGCTCTACAATGAGCAGTTCTTC
J gene: TRBJ2-1
V gene: TRBV5-4
D gene: TRBD2
clone size: -

CDR3 protein: CASRVLGGDGYTF
CDR3 DNA: TGTGCCAGCCGAGTCTTAGGGGGCGATGGCTACACCTTC
J gene: TRBJ1-2
V gene: TRBV27
D gene: TRBD1
clone size: -

CDR3 protein: CASSYAPRGLGNTIYF
CDR3 DNA: TGTGCCAGCAGTTACGCCCCGCGGGGCCTTGGAAACACCATATATTTT
J gene: TRBJ1-3
V gene: TRBV6-5
D gene: -
clone size: -

CDR3 protein: CASSQGSVTKRNTGELFF
CDR3 DNA: TGCGCCAGCAGCCAAGGGAGCGTCACAAAAAGAAACACCGGGGAGCTGTTTTTT
J gene: TRBJ2-2
V gene: TRBV4-1
D gene: -
clone size: -

CDR3 protein: CASRLVGQDEQYF
CDR3 DNA: TGTGCCAGCCGCCTGGTGGGACAGGACGAGCAGTACTTC
J gene: TRBJ2-7
V gene: TRBV6-5
D gene: TRBD1
clone size: -

CDR3 protein: CASSPVWGGDAGELFF
CDR3 DNA: TGTGCCAGCAGCCCCGTGTGGGGGGGCGACGCCGGGGAGCTGTTTTTT
J gene: TRBJ2-2
V gene: TRBV2
D gene: -
clone size: -

CDR3 protein: CATAPPTGDTNQPQHF
CDR3 DNA: TGTGCCACCGCCCCCCCGACAGGGGATACCAATCAGCCCCAGCATTTT
J gene: TRBJ1-5
V gene: TRBV28
D gene: TRBD1
clone size: -

CDR3 protein: CASSLINTGELFF
CDR3 DNA: TGTGCCAGCAGTTTAATAAACACCGGGGAGCTGTTTTTT
J gene: TRBJ2-2
V gene: TRBV12-3/TRBV12-4
D gene: -
clone size: -

CDR3 protein: CASRREGYNEQFF
CDR3 DNA: TGTGCCAGCAGGCGGGAGGGTTACAATGAGCAGTTCTTC
J gene: TRBJ2-1
V gene: TRBV25-1
D gene: TRBD2
clone size: -

CDR3 protein: CASSLELSGGPYNEQFF
CDR3 DNA: TGTGCCAGCAGTTTGGAGCTGTCGGGAGGGCCCTACAATGAGCAGTTCTTC
J gene: TRBJ2-1
V gene: TRBV27
D gene: TRBD2
clone size: -

CDR3 protein: CASSLGTGGNSPLHF
CDR3 DNA: TGTGCCAGTAGCCTCGGGACAGGGGGCAATTCACCCCTCCACTTT
J gene: TRBJ1-6
V gene: TRBV19
D gene: TRBD1
clone size: -

CDR3 protein: CRYYEQYF
CDR3 DNA: TGCAGGTACTACGAGCAGTACTTC
J gene: TRBJ2-7
V gene: TRBV29-1
D gene: -
clone size: -

CDR3 protein: CASSLASEPGLPHNEQFF
CDR3 DNA: TGTGCCAGCAGCTTAGCATCCGAACCGGGACTCCCTCATAATGAGCAGTTCTTC
J gene: TRBJ2-1
V gene: TRBV11-2
D gene: -
clone size: -

CDR3 protein: CASSQDATPGGTQYF
CDR3 DNA: TGTGCCAGCAGCCAAGATGCGACTCCCGGAGGGACCCAGTACTTC
J gene: TRBJ2-5
V gene: TRBV3-1/TRBV3-2
D gene: -
clone size: -

CDR3 protein: CASSLTRGAAYGYTF
CDR3 DNA: TGTGCCAGCAGTTTAACCAGGGGGGCCGCCTATGGCTACACCTTC
J gene: TRBJ1-2
V gene: TRBV28
D gene: TRBD1
clone size: -

CDR3 protein: CAGHSAGGPNNTGELFF
CDR3 DNA: TGTGCCGGGCACTCGGCGGGAGGGCCTAACAACACCGGGGAGCTGTTTTTT
J gene: TRBJ2-2
V gene: TRBV28
D gene: TRBD2
clone size: -

CDR3 protein: CASSNRGPREKLFF
CDR3 DNA: TGTGCCAGCAGCAACAGGGGGCCGAGGGAAAAACTGTTTTTT
J gene: TRBJ1-4
V gene: TRBV28
D gene: TRBD1
clone size: -